The sample holds a few counts of the clone carrying this TCR beta chain. Its antigen is currently unknown. This CDR3 is 17 amino acids long. J was trimmed by 7 bases and V by 5 bases; bases with no gene match: 13. In germline, CDR1 is SGHKS, CDR2 YYEKEE (reference sequence). Semi-nested PCR with Nested Universal Primer A followed constant-region reverse priming of full-length variable regions. MiXCR was run by TCRdb on the 5' RACE reads, yielding one entry per CDR3 protein. The table records 60,000 to 65,000 distinct CDR3 sequences, roughly 23% of them present only once. Overall study findings and caveats: Tumor memory CD4+ T cell TCR gene usage was found to cluster with blood and lymph node memory CD4+ cells and with lymph node naive CD4+ cells. Whole repertoires were not studied in the larger cohort, only one V-J beta rearrangement. Tumor-infiltrating Treg TCR alpha and beta sequences overlapped most with tumor naive CD4+ T cells, then blood naive.

The rearrangement uses TRBV5-5 and TRBJ2-1; TRBD2 agrees at 12 bases. Sequences were obtained from memory CD4+ T cells sorted from a lymph node. Subset indicated: memory CD4+ T cells, CD4+CD45RO+CD25-. This receptor was obtained from a female donor with breast cancer. The CDR3 loop is CASSTNPSGRAFNEQFF. Written as DNA, the CDR3 is TGTGCCAGCAGTACAAACCCTAGCGGGAGGGCCTTTAATGAGCAGTTCTTC.